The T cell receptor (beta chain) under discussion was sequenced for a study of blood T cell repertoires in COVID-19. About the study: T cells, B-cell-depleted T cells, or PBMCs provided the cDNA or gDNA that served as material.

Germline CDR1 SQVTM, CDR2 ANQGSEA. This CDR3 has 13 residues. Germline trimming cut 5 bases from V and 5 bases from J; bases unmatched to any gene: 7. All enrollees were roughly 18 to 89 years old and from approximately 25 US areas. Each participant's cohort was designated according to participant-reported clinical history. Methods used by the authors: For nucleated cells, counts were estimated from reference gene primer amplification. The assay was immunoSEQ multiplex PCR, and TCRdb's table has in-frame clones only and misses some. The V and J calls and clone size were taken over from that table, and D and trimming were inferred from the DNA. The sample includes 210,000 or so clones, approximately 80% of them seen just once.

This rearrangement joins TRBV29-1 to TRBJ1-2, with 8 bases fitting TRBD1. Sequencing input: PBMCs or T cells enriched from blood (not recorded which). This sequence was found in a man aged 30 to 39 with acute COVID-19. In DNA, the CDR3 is TGCAGCGTTTGGACAGGGAAAGTGTATGGCTACACCTTC. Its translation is CSVWTGKVYGYTF.